Each of the 5 T cell receptor beta chains below was sequenced from the same sample in a study of T cells in severe cutaneous drug reactions. Bulk and single-cell libraries used iRepertoire multiplex PCR with TCR subtype-specific primers. TCRdb reprocessed the multiplex PCR reads and stores each CDR3 protein as one record, lacking DNA. Its table records some 1,200 distinct CDR3 sequences. Carbamazepine had induced Stevens-Johnson syndrome or toxic epidermal necrolysis in the sequenced donors. The sequenced sample was cells from a skin blister. These TCRs come from a human donor with Stevens-Johnson syndrome, a severe cutaneous drug reaction.

This clonotype shows up as large (0.1 to 1%) by frequency. J is TRBJ2-2 and V is TRBV2; TCRdb's D gene call, TRBD1, goes unchecked for lack of DNA. Germline V gives CDR1 SNHLY, CDR2 FYNNEI. The CDR3 consists of 12 residues. The CDR3 is CAIPSGSGELFF. Using reference TRBV2 and TRBJ2-2 for the parts outside the CDR3, the full variable domain is EPEVTQTPSHQVTQMGQEVILRCVPISNHLYFYWYRQILGQKVEFLVSFYNNEISEKSEIFDDQFSVERPDGSNFTLKIRSTKLEDSAMYFCAIPSGSGELFFGEGSRLTVL.

This clonotype registers large by frequency. This chain links TRBV24-1 with TRBJ1-5. Germline CDR1 reads KGHDR; CDR2 reads SFDVKD. CDR3 length: 18 amino acids. This CDR3 is CATSDTRIGTTGSQPQHF.

Judged by frequency, this clonotype is large. The chain combines TRBV6-2 or TRBV6-3 with TRBJ2-1; the D gene TCRdb calls, TRBD1, cannot be checked with no DNA. Germline CDR1 reads MNHEY; CDR2 reads SVGEGT. CDR3 size: 17 residues. The CDR3 sequence is CASSYRNAGQGGNEQFF.

By frequency, this clonotype registers medium-sized (0.01 to 0.1%). The V call is TRBV7-8, the J call TRBJ2-5; TCRdb outputs TRBD1, but without DNA this stays unchecked. Germline CDR1 SGHVS, CDR2 FQNEAQ. This CDR3 is 15 amino acids long. This CDR3 is CASSLRRGAGETQYF.

Judged by frequency, this clonotype is large (0.1 to 1%). This chain links TRBV5-4 with TRBJ1-2; no DNA is available, so the TRBD1 call from TCRdb remains unchecked. This CDR3 comprises 17 residues. Per the germline V gene, CDR1 is SGHNT and CDR2 is YYREEE (reference sequence). The CDR3 is CASSSQGRTGMDYGYTF.